This entry is about one T cell receptor (beta chain). Antigen unknown. This sequence may be a read error, since a much larger clone differs from it by one base. The data originate from a study of glioma-infiltrating T cells. This CDR3 is built from 15 residues. Germline assignment: CDR1 ENHRY and CDR2 SYGVKD. Trimming shortened V by 6 bases and J by 1 base, and 15 bases separated the two germline ends. Points from the study as a whole: Tissue and blood shared very few CDR3 sequences. Above-expected tissue-blood divergence occurred in all gliomas, most in low-grade ones.

The iRepertoire nested amplicon-rescue multiplex PCR amplified TCR alpha and beta CDR3s from RNA. One-step reverse transcription and amplification started from approximately 100-400 ng of tissue mRNA or PBMC total RNA. TCRdb reprocessed the multiplex PCR reads via MiXCR and lists one record per CDR3 protein. The table shows about 180,000 distinct CDR3 sequences, with about 47% occurring only once. The chain links TRBV10-3 to TRBJ1-1; possible D gene TRBD1, 5 bases. This TCR derives from a human donor with low-grade glioma or glioblastoma, undergoing nonglioma brain surgery, or in good health (not recorded which). Sequencing used glioma tissue, nonneoplastic brain tissue, or PBMCs (not recorded which). CDR3 sequence (DNA): TGTGCCATCAGCGACGTCAACACAGGGAACACTGAAGCTTTCTTT. Protein product: CAISDVNTGNTEAFF.